These T cell receptor beta chains were read from a single sample in a study of T cell responses to AZD1222 COVID-19 vaccine. Data came from immunoSEQ multiplex PCR; TCRdb stores just in-frame clones and leaves some out. The sample has 67,000 or so clones, over 80% seen once. Here the sequenced sample was peripheral blood, taken on day 0 of AZD1222 vaccination. The receptors originated from an adult in good health. Each CDR3 is given with its conserved first and last residue. A D gene is named only where the DNA matches it firmly. Only some rows state a clone size, as once, few, many or a class for expanded clones.

NA	NA	TRBV30	TRBJ2-4	TGTGCCTGGACTTCCCTCCCTAGCCCGACCAGGGGCGGCTGGGTCTCTTCCAAAAACATTCAGTACTTC	CAWTSLPSPTRGGWVSSKNIQYF
once	TRBD2	TRBV7-2	TRBJ2-5	TGTGCCAGCAGCCCCGGGGGGGGGCAAGAGACCCAGTACTTC	CASSPGGGQETQYF
NA	NA	TRBV6-5	TRBJ2-6	TGTGCCAGCAGTCCTATGGGGGCCGGGGCCAACGTCCTGACTTTC	CASSPMGAGANVLTF
NA	NA	TRBV6-1	TRBJ1-2	TGTGCCAGCAGTGAATGGGGGTTGGGCTATGGCTACACCTTC	CASSEWGLGYGYTF
NA	NA	TRBV28	TRBJ1-2	TGTGCCAGCAGTGTTCCAGGCTATGGCTACACCTTC	CASSVPGYGYTF
NA	NA	TRBV12-3/TRBV12-4	TRBJ1-4	TGTGCCAGCAGTTACGGGACTGAAAAACTGTTTTTT	CASSYGTEKLFF
NA	TRBD1	TRBV14	TRBJ1-2	TGTGCCAGCAGCCAAGAACGGGACAGTCTGTTTAACTATGGCTACACCTTC	CASSQERDSLFNYGYTF
NA	NA	TRBV7-2	TRBJ1-5	TGTGCCAGCAGCACCAGGACGGATCAGCCCCAGCATTTT	CASSTRTDQPQHF
NA	TRBD1	TRBV23-1	TRBJ2-7	TGCGCCAGCATTCCCGCGAACGGACAGGGTGGTTCCTACGAGCAGTACTTC	CASIPANGQGGSYEQYF
NA	TRBD1	TRBV24-1	TRBJ1-2	TGTGCCACCAGTGACACAGGGGAAGGCTATGGCTACACCTTC	CATSDTGEGYGYTF
NA	NA	TRBV28	TRBJ2-7	TGTGCCAGCAGTTTATTTCCACGGGTCGCGGGCTTACCCTACGAGCAGTACTTC	CASSLFPRVAGLPYEQYF